The 32 T cell receptor beta chains reported below all come from one sample, sequenced in a study of long-term antiretroviral therapy in people with HIV. The run of the v3.0 immunoSEQ assay was at survey level. Generated by immunoSEQ multiplex PCR, the TCRdb table keeps only in-frame clones and is missing some. The data contain about 25,000 clones, around four fifths of them seen just once; the ten biggest clones take up under 6%. The sample consisted of unsorted PBMCs, taken 3 years after starting antiretroviral therapy. The receptors shown here come from a young man with HIV.

V is TRBV7-8 and J is TRBJ2-3, with a possible D match to TRBD1 (6 bases). The germline V and J ends were trimmed by 3 bases and 4 bases, with 14 bases remaining between them. From germline, CDR1 is SGHVS and CDR2 FQNEAQ. The CDR3 sequence is 15 residues long. CDR3: CASSFQQGVPDTQYF. The CDR3 DNA reads as TGTGCCAGCAGCTTCCAACAGGGAGTCCCAGATACGCAGTATTTT.

This clone was seen a single time. V usage is TRBV30 and J usage is TRBJ1-1; D gene unclear. Per the germline V gene, CDR1 is GTSNPN and CDR2 is SVGIG (reference sequence). The CDR3 spans 12 residues. V lost 0 bases and J lost 5, with 7 bases in between. The CDR3 sequence: CAWSVGGTEAFF. CDR3 sequence (DNA): TGTGCCTGGAGTGTAGGAGGGACTGAAGCTTTCTTT.

The chain is built from TRBV19 and TRBJ1-1, with 8 bases that match TRBD1. V was clipped by 7 bases and J by 1 base; unmatched bases: 5. The CDR3 sequence is 14 residues long. CDR1 LNHDA and CDR2 SQIVND come from the germline V gene (reference sequence). CDR3 sequence: CASMDRVENTEAFF. The DNA of the CDR3 is TGTGCCAGTATGGACAGGGTTGAGAACACTGAAGCTTTCTTT.

This rearrangement joins TRBV5-6 to TRBJ2-4; 9 nucleotides line up with TRBD2. The CDR3 is 16 amino acids. In germline, CDR1 is SGHDT, CDR2 YYEEEE. V lost 5 bases and J lost 1; bases outside the gene matches: 7. CDR3 nucleotide sequence: TGTGCCAGCAGTGGCGGAGGACTAGCGGCCAAAAACATTCAGTACTTC. This gives the protein CASSGGGLAAKNIQYF.

V gene TRBV29-1 combines with J gene TRBJ2-3; 8 nucleotides match TRBD2. V was pared by 8 bases and J by 4 bases, with 8 bases of the junction left unmatched. Germline V gene sequence: CDR1 SQVTM, CDR2 ANQGSEA. The CDR3 totals 13 residues. The CDR3 region has the DNA TGCAGCACCGGGGAGCGGGGGCCAGATACGCAGTATTTT. Translating gives CSTGERGPDTQYF.

The CDR3 DNA follows: TGTGCCAGCAGTTGGGGGGCGAGGCAGCCCCAGCATTTT. It translates to CASSWGARQPQHF. This chain joins TRBV6-5 and TRBJ1-5, with a weak D call TRBD1 (6 bases). CDR3 length: 13 amino acids. The germline CDR1 and CDR2 sequences are MNHEY and SVGAGI. The V and J ends lost 4 bases and 7 bases respectively, with 11 bases between them.

V gene TRBV7-3 combines with J gene TRBJ2-1, with a possible D match to TRBD2 (7 bases). This CDR3 is built from 14 residues. Trimming pared 5 bases from V and 7 bases from J, leaving 15 bases between. Per germline, CDR1 SGHTA and CDR2 FQGTGA. DNA of the CDR3: TGTGCCAGCAGCCTTAGGGGGGGCGAGAATGAGCAGTTCTTC. Translated, it gives CASSLRGGENEQFF.

The J gene is TRBJ2-5, the V gene TRBV29-1, with TRBD1 as a possible D gene (6 bases). The germline V gene encodes CDR1 SQVTM and CDR2 ANQGSEA. The CDR3 runs to 14 residues. V lost 8 bases and J lost 7, with 23 bases in between. CDR3 loop: CSIKQDSQYVTQYF. CDR3 nucleotide sequence: TGCAGCATCAAACAGGACAGCCAGTATGTGACCCAGTACTTC. Variable domain in full (rest from reference TRBV29-1 and TRBJ2-5): SAVISQKPSRDICQRGTSLTIQCQVDSQVTMMFWYRQQPGQSLTLIATANQGSEATYESGFVIDKFPISRPNLTFSTLTVSNMSPEDSSIYLCSIKQDSQYVTQYFGPGTRLLVL.

This rearrangement joins TRBV28 to TRBJ2-1; TRBD1 is a possible D gene (5 bases). V lost 8 bases and J 2 bases, leaving 13 bases between the germline ends. This CDR3 comprises 14 residues. Germline-derived CDR1 and CDR2 are MDHEN and SYDVKM. The CDR3 DNA follows: TGTGCCAGCGAAGAGGCAGGGACCTACAATGAGCAGTTCTTC. Translated: CASEEAGTYNEQFF.

The gene calls are TRBV28 and TRBJ2-6, with D perhaps TRBD2 (6 bases). Trimming removed 3 bases at V and 3 bases at J, with 12 bases between. From germline, CDR1 is MDHEN and CDR2 SYDVKM. The CDR3 totals 16 residues. CDR3 protein: CASSFRLGGGANVLTF. Written as DNA, the CDR3 is TGTGCCAGCAGTTTTAGGTTGGGGGGTGGGGCCAACGTCCTGACTTTC. The complete variable domain, with remaining parts taken from reference TRBV28 and TRBJ2-6, reads DVKVTQSSRYLVKRTGEKVFLECVQDMDHENMFWYRQDPGLGLRLIYFSYDVKMKEKGDIPEGYSVSREKKERFSLILESASTNQTSMYLCASSFRLGGGANVLTFGAGSRLTVL.

The genes are TRBV5-1 and TRBJ2-3, with 10 bases identical to TRBD2. V shed 0 bases, J shed 2 bases, and the junction held 3 bases outside the gene matches. In germline, CDR1 is SGHRS, CDR2 YFSETQ. CDR3 length equals 16 residues. The CDR3 nucleotides are TGCGCCAGCAGCTTGGGGACTAGCGGAAACACAGATACGCAGTATTTT. Protein sequence: CASSLGTSGNTDTQYF.

This clone has a single count. The chain is built from TRBV7-6 and TRBJ1-5; D gene ambiguous. CDR1 and CDR2 (germline): SGHVS, FNYEAQ. V was trimmed by 1 base and J by 5 bases, leaving 9 bases between them. The length of the CDR3 is 14 residues. The CDR3 sequence: CASSLGHPDQPQHF. The CDR3 nucleotides are TGTGCCAGCAGCTTAGGGCATCCCGATCAGCCCCAGCATTTT.

The chain has TRBV5-1 and TRBJ2-5, with D possibly TRBD1 on 5 matching bases. Germline CDR1 reads SGHRS; CDR2 reads YFSETQ. Trimming took 4 bases from V and 3 from J, leaving 7 bases between them. The CDR3 has 12 amino acids. CDR3 protein: CASSPTEETQYF. CDR3 coding DNA: TGCGCCAGCAGCCCGACAGAAGAGACCCAGTACTTC.

The chain joins TRBV2 to TRBJ2-3, with 12 bases aligning to TRBD2. Germline values: CDR1 SNHLY, CDR2 FYNNEI. The CDR3 has 15 residues. V lost 6 bases, J lost 3 bases, and 4 bases stayed unmatched. CDR3 amino acids: CASRRGLAGTDTQYF. CDR3 sequence (DNA): TGTGCCAGCAGACGCGGACTAGCGGGGACAGATACGCAGTATTTT.

This chain uses TRBV10-3 with TRBJ1-5, with D perhaps matching TRBD1 (6 bases). V was trimmed by 9 bases and J by 5 bases, leaving 11 bases between them. CDR3 length equals 12 residues. Germline V gives CDR1 ENHRY, CDR2 SYGVKD. The CDR3 DNA reads as TGTGCCATAGGGGACACTGATCAGCCCCAGCATTTT. The encoded protein is CAIGDTDQPQHF.

There are a few counts of this clone. The rearrangement links TRBV28 to TRBJ2-1, with D unresolved. The CDR3 length is 13 residues. Germline V gives CDR1 MDHEN, CDR2 SYDVKM. V shed 8 bases and J shed 5 bases, with 13 bases lying between them. CDR3 sequence (DNA): TGTGCCAGCGGCTCCCCATGGCACAATGAGCAGTTCTTC. The encoded protein is CASGSPWHNEQFF.

This clone showed up just a few times. Germline and junction disagree at one end, which may indicate a read error. The chain joins TRBV28 to TRBJ1-2; 7 bases line up with TRBD1. CDR1 is MDHEN and CDR2 is SYDVKM in the germline V gene. The CDR3 is 14 residues long. The CDR3: CACSRDSTNYGYTF. In DNA form, the CDR3 reads TGTGCCTGCAGCCGGGACAGCACTAACTATGGCTACACCTTC.

This clone was seen a few times. The gene calls are TRBV9 and TRBJ1-6; 7 positions match TRBD1. The V segment lost 0 bases and the J segment 10 bases; nucleotides outside the gene matches: 7. The CDR3 extends over 15 amino acids. CDR1 is SGDLS and CDR2 is YYNGEE in the germline V gene. The CDR3 DNA reads as TGTGCCAGCAGCGTAGAAGGGACAGTAGGGTCACCCCTCCACTTT. This codes for CASSVEGTVGSPLHF.

This clone was observed once. This chain uses TRBV7-8 with TRBJ2-1; 9 bases map to TRBD1. With 4 bases clipped from V and 15 bases from J, the junction kept 10 bases outside the gene matches. The CDR3 consists of 13 residues. Germline-derived CDR1 and CDR2 are SGHVS and FQNEAQ. The CDR3 region is CASSSTGQGIMFF. The DNA for the CDR3 is TGTGCCAGCAGCTCTACCGGACAGGGGATTATGTTCTTC.

The rearrangement joins TRBV6-1 to TRBJ2-3; D might be TRBD2 (5 bases). Trimming left V 7 bases short and J 3 bases short, with 8 bases between. This CDR3 region has 12 residues. Germline V CDR1 and CDR2: MNHNS, SASEGT. This chain's CDR3 is CASNRETDTQYF. CDR3 in DNA: TGTGCCAGCAACCGGGAAACAGATACGCAGTATTTT.

CDR3 loop: CASRPGQGDIQYF. The CDR3 DNA reads as TGTGCCAGCAGGCCGGGACAGGGGGACATTCAGTACTTC. The gene calls are TRBV2 and TRBJ2-4; 11 positions match TRBD1. This CDR3 region has 13 residues. The trim removed 6 bases at V and 8 bases at J, leaving 3 bases unmatched. Germline values: CDR1 SNHLY, CDR2 FYNNEI.

J is TRBJ2-2 and V is TRBV9; D gene unclear. CDR3 length equals 11 residues. The V end was cut by 4 bases, the J end by 2 bases, with 0 bases between. CDR1 and CDR2 from the germline V gene are SGDLS and YYNGEE. The CDR3 reads CASSNTGELFF. CDR3 bases: TGTGCCAGCAGCAACACCGGGGAGCTGTTTTTT.

The chain joins TRBV5-4 to TRBJ1-1; D perhaps matches TRBD1 (6 bases). Germline CDR1 SGHNT, CDR2 YYREEE (reference sequence). The ends were cut back, 5 bases at V and 1 base at J, with 15 bases in the middle. CDR3 length: 15 amino acids. CDR3 bases: TGTGCCAGCAGTACCGGGGGCATCGGGAACACTGAAGCTTTCTTT. It translates to CASSTGGIGNTEAFF.

The chain carries TRBV18 and TRBJ1-3; D is ambiguous. The CDR3 spans 13 residues. The V end was cut by 6 bases, the J end by 8 bases, with 14 bases between. Germline assignment: CDR1 KGHSH and CDR2 LQKENI. CDR3: CASSLGMSDTIYF. In DNA form, the CDR3 reads TGTGCCAGCTCTCTGGGGATGAGTGACACCATATATTTT.

The gene calls are TRBV2 and TRBJ1-1; TRBD1 is a possible D gene (6 bases). The germline V gene has CDR1 SNHLY and CDR2 FYNNEI. The CDR3 has 14 residues. The V end was cut by 6 bases, the J end by 3 bases, with 14 bases between. CDR3 nucleotide sequence: TGTGCCAGCAGAACAGGGCGGGCGGACACTGAAGCTTTCTTT. This gives the protein CASRTGRADTEAFF.

This rearrangement joins TRBV5-1 to TRBJ2-5; TRBD1 aligns across 7 bases. Germline V lookup: CDR1 SGHRS, CDR2 YFSETQ. This CDR3 comprises 15 residues. V dropped 0 bases and J dropped 4; count of bases not matched to a gene: 6. The CDR3 loop reads CASSLALGGGETQYF. The CDR3 nucleotides are TGCGCCAGCAGCTTGGCCTTAGGGGGCGGAGAGACCCAGTACTTC.

This clone was counted once. The V call is TRBV19, the J call TRBJ2-7, with 9 bases fitting TRBD1. Trimming cost V 1 base and J 5 bases; bases outside gene matches: 6. The CDR3 length is 15 residues. Germline CDR1 is LNHDA and CDR2 is SQIVND (reference sequence). CDR3 nucleotides: TGTGCCAGTAGTATAGCCGGGGACAGGGTGAACGAGCAGTACTTC. It codes for CASSIAGDRVNEQYF.

The chain joins TRBV5-5 to TRBJ2-6; no clear D gene. The CDR3 is 14 residues long. V lost 7 bases and J lost 2, with 10 bases in between. CDR1 is SGHKS and CDR2 is YYEKEE in the germline V gene (reference sequence). This CDR3 is CASQGYPGANVLTF. CDR3 coding DNA: TGTGCCAGCCAAGGGTACCCTGGGGCCAACGTCCTGACTTTC.

The chain couples TRBV6-5 to TRBJ2-3, with TRBD1 as a possible D gene (7 bases). Trimming removed 6 bases from V and 2 bases from J, with 15 bases in between. Germline CDR1 reads MNHEY; CDR2 reads SVGAGI. The CDR3 contains 15 residues. CDR3: CASSRSGGFTDTQYF. For the CDR3, the DNA is TGTGCCAGCAGCCGGTCAGGGGGGTTCACAGATACGCAGTATTTT.

This clone was counted a single time. The CDR3 sequence: CASSLAFGGGSYEQYF. CDR3 in DNA: TGTGCCAGCAGCTTAGCTTTTGGGGGAGGGTCCTACGAGCAGTACTTC. This chain links TRBV7-8 with TRBJ2-7; 7 nucleotides agree with TRBD2. The CDR3 has 16 amino acids. Trimming cost V 0 bases and J 1 base; bases outside gene matches: 6. Germline assignment: CDR1 SGHVS and CDR2 FQNEAQ.

The chain joins TRBV18 to TRBJ1-1; TRBD1 is a possible D gene (5 bases). Per germline, CDR1 KGHSH and CDR2 LQKENI. The CDR3 consists of 14 residues. V was clipped by 3 bases and J by 1 base, with 9 bases between them. CDR3 sequence: CASSPLGPNTEAFF. The CDR3, as DNA: TGTGCCAGCTCACCTCTGGGACCGAACACTGAAGCTTTCTTT.

The V call is TRBV10-3, the J call TRBJ1-2; D uncertain. The CDR3 is 11 residues long. V was shortened by 4 bases and J by 8 bases, with 8 bases between the two germline ends. The V gene's germline CDR1 is ENHRY and CDR2 SYGVKD. CDR3 nucleotides: TGTGCCATCAGTGTGGGCGTAGGCTACACCTTC. It translates to CAISVGVGYTF.